This T cell receptor (beta chain) was documented in a study of blood T cell repertoires in COVID-19. Turning to the study itself: The United States, Italy and Spain provided the acute and convalescent COVID-19 samples. The analysed material was cDNA or gDNA that came from T cells, B-cell-depleted T cells, or PBMCs.

Seattle patients were enrolled during active infection and followed longitudinally. This CDR3 has 17 residues. The germline CDR1 and CDR2 sequences are SGHRS and YFSETQ. Trimming shortened V by 0 bases and J by 1 base, and 16 bases separated the two germline ends. Per the original methods: By means of reference gene primer amplification, nucleated cell counts were estimated. The table came from immunoSEQ multiplex PCR; TCRdb's copy has only in-frame clones and leaves some out. For V, J and clone size, that table is used; D and trimming come from the DNA. The sample has approximately 350,000 clones; around 92% are singletons.

What was sequenced was peripheral blood. The V gene is TRBV5-1, the J gene TRBJ1-2, with a tentative D call TRBD1 (6 bases). The origin of this receptor is a woman in her 30s with COVID-19, enrolled during active disease. Written as DNA, the CDR3 is TGCGCCAGCAGCTTGGAAACTCGGACAGATGATAACTATGGCTACACCTTC. It specifies CASSLETRTDDNYGYTF.